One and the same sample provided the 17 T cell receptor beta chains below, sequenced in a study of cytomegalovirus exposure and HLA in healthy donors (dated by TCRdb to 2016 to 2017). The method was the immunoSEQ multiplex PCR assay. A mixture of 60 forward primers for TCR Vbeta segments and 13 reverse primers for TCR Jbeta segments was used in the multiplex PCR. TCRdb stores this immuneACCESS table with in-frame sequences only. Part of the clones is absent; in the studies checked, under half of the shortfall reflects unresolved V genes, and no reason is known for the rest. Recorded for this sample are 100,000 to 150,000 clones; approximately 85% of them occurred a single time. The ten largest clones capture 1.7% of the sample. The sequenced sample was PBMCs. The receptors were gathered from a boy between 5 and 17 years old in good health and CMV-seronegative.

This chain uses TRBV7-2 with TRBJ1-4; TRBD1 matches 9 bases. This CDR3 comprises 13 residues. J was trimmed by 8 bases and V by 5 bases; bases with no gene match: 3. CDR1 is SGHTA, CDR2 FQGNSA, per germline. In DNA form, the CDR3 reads TGTGCCAGCAGCCCAGGGACAGGGGAAAAACTGTTTTTT. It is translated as CASSPGTGEKLFF.

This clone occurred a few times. CDR3 DNA: TGTGCCAGCAGTGAGGCCAGGGGGCCACAAGAGACCCAGTACTTC. Protein product: CASSEARGPQETQYF. The chain couples TRBV2 to TRBJ2-5, with TRBD1 identical over 8 bases. Looked up from germline, CDR1 is SNHLY and CDR2 is FYNNEI. V lost 3 bases to trimming and J lost 2 bases; unmatched junction nucleotides: 5. The CDR3 spans 15 residues.

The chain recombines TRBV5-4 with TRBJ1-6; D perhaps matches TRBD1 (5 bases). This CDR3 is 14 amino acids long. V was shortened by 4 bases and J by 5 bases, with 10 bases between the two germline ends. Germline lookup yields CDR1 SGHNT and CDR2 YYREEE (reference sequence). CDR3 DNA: TGTGCCAGCAGCCGGACAAGCGATAATTCACCCCTCCACTTT. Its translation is CASSRTSDNSPLHF.

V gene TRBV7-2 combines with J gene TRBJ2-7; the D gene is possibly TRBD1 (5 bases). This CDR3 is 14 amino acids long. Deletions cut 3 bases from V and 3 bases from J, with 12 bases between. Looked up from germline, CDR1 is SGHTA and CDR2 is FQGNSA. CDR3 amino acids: CASSFDSIGYEQYF. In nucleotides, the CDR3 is TGTGCCAGCAGCTTCGACAGCATAGGCTACGAGCAGTACTTC.

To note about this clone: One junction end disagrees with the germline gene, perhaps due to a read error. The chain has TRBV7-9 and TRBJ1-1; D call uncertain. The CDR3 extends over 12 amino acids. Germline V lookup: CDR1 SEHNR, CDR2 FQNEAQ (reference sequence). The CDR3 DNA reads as TGTTCCAGCAGCTTATCTGCTGAGTTTGGTCCATTT. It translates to CSSSLSAEFGPF.

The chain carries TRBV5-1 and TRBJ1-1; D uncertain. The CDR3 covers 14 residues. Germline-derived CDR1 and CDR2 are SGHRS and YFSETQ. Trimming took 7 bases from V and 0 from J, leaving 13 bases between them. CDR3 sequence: CASFSPGMNTEAFF. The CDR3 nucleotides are TGCGCCAGCTTTTCTCCGGGTATGAACACTGAAGCTTTCTTT.

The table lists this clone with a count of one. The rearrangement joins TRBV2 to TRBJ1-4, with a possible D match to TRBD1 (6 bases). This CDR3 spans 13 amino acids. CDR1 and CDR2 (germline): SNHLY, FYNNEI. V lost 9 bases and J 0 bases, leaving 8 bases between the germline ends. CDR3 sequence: CASQGSTNEKLFF. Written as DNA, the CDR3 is TGTGCCAGTCAGGGGTCAACTAATGAAAAACTGTTTTTT.

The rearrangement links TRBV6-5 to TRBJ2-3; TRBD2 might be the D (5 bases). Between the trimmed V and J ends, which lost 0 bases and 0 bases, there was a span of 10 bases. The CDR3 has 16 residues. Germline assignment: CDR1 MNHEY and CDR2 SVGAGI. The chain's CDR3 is CASSYSPRVSTDTQYF. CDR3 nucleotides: TGTGCCAGCAGTTACTCACCGCGGGTGAGCACAGATACGCAGTATTTT.

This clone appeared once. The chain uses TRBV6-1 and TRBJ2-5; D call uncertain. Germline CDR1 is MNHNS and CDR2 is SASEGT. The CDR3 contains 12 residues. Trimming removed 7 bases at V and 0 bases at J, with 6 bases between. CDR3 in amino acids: CASIRNQETQYF. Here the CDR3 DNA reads TGTGCCAGCATCAGGAACCAAGAGACCCAGTACTTC.

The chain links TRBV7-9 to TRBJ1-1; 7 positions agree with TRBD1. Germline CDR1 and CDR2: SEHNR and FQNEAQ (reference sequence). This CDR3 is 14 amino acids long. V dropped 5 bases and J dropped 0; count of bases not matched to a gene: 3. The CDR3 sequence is CASSRQGLNTEAFF. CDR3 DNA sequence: TGTGCCAGCAGCCGACAGGGCCTGAACACTGAAGCTTTCTTT.

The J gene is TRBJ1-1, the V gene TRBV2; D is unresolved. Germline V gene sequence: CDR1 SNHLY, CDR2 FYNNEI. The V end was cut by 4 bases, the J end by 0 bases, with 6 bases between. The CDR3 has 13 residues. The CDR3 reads CASSGEMNTEAFF. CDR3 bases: TGTGCCAGCAGTGGCGAAATGAACACTGAAGCTTTCTTT.

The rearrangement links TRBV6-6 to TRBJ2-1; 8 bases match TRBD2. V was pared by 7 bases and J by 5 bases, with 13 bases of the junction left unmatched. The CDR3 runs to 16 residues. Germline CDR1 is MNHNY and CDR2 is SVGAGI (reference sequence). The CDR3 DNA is TGTGCCAGCAACCCCGACGACGGGGGGGCCCACAATGAGCAGTTCTTC. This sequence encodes CASNPDDGGAHNEQFF.

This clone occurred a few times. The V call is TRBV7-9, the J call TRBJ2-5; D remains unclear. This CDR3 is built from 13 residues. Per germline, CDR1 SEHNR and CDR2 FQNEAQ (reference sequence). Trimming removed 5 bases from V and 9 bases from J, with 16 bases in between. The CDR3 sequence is CASSHRSLLAQYF. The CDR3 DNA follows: TGTGCCAGCAGCCATAGGAGCTTACTGGCCCAGTACTTC.

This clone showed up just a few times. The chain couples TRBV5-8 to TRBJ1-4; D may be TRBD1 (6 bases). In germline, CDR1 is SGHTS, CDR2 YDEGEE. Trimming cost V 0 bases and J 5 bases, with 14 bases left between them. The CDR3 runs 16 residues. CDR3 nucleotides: TGTGCCAGCAGCTTGGCAGCTTGGACAGAGAATGAAAAACTGTTTTTT. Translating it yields CASSLAAWTENEKLFF.

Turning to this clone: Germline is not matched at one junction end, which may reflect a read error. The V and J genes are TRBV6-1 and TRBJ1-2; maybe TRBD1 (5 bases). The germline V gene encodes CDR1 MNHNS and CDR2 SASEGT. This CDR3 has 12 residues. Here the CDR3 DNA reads TGTGCCAGCAGGGGCGGGGGAGGCGGCTACCCCTTC. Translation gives CASRGGGGGYPF.

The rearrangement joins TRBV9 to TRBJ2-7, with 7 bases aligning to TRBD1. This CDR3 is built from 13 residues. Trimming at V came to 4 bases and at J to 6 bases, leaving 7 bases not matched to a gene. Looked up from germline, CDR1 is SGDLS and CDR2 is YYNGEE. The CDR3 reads CASSTIEGAEQYF. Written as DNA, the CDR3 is TGTGCCAGCAGCACTATAGAGGGGGCCGAGCAGTACTTC.

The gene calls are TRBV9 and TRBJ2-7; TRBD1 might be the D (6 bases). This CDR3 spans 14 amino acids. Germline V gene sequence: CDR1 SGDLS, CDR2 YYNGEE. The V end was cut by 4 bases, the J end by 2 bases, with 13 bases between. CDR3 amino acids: CASSTQTGTYEQYF. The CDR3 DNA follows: TGTGCCAGCAGCACCCAAACAGGGACCTACGAGCAGTACTTC.